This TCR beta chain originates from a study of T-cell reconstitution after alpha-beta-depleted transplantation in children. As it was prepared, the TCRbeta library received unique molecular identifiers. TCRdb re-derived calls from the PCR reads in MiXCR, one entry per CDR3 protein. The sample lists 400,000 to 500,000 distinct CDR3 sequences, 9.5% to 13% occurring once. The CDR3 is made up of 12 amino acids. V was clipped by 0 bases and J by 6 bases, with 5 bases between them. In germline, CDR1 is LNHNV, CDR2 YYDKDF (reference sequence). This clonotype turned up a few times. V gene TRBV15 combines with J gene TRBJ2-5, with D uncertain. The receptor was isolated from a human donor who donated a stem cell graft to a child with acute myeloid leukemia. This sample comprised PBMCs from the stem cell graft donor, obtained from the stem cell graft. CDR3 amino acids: CATSRDFKTQYF. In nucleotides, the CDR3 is TGTGCCACCAGCAGAGATTTCAAGACCCAGTACTTC.